This T cell receptor (beta chain) was captured by sequencing in a study of identical twins. The CDR3 has 13 residues. Trimming left V 3 bases short and J 2 bases short, with 8 bases between. Germline-derived CDR1 and CDR2 are SNHLY and FYNNEI. TCRdb processed the 5' RACE reads anew with MiXCR; each CDR3 protein has one entry. The sample has about 920,000 distinct CDR3 sequences; roughly an eighth are singletons. This clonotype was counted many times. This sample was also put to use in a study of yellow fever vaccine responses in identical twins.

This chain links TRBV2 with TRBJ2-7; D is unresolved. Specimen: PBMCs. The TCR originated in a woman aged 18 to 35 in good health. The CDR3 reads CASSDWHPYEQYF. DNA of the CDR3: TGTGCCAGCAGTGATTGGCACCCCTACGAGCAGTACTTC.